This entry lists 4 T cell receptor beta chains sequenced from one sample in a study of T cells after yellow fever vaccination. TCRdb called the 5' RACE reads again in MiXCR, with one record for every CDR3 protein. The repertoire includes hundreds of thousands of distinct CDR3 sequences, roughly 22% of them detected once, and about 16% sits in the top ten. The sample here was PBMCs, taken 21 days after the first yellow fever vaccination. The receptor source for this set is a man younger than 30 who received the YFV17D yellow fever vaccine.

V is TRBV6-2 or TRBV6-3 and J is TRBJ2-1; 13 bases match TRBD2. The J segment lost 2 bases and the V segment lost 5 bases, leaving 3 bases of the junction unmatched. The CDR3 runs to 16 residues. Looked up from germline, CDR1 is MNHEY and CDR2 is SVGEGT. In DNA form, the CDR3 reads TGTGCCAGCAGTGGACTAGCGGGGGAGACCTACAATGAGCAGTTCTTC. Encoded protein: CASSGLAGETYNEQFF.

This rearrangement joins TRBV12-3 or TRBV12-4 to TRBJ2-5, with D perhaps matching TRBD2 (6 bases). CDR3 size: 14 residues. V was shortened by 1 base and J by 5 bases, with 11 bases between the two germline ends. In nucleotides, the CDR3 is TGTGCCAGCAGTTTAGGCAGGGAGGACGAGACCCAGTACTTC. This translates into CASSLGREDETQYF.

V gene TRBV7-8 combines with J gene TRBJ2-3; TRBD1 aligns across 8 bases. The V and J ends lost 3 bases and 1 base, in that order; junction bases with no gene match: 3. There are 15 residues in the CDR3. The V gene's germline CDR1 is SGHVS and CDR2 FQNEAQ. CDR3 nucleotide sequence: TGTGCCAGCAGCTTCCCGGACAGGGGCACAGATACGCAGTATTTT. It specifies CASSFPDRGTDTQYF.

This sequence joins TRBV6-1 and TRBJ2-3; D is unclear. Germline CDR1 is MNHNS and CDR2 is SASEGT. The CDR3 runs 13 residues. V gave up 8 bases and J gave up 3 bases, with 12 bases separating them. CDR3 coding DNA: TGTGCCAGCCTGGACCCTGGGACAGATACGCAGTATTTT. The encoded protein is CASLDPGTDTQYF.